This record looks at one T cell receptor (beta chain) sequence and its context. The sample holds other DNA sequences that translate to the same CDR3. Seattle patients were enrolled during active infection and followed longitudinally. The data were taken from a study of blood T cell repertoires in COVID-19. Looking at the study overall: T cells, B-cell-depleted T cells, or PBMCs supplied cDNA or gDNA.

J was trimmed by 4 bases and V by 5 bases; bases with no gene match: 3. This CDR3 comprises 14 residues. Germline V gene sequence: CDR1 MNHEY, CDR2 SMNVEV (reference sequence). Original processing notes: Nucleated cell number was recorded as an estimate derived from reference gene primer amplification. The table came from immunoSEQ multiplex PCR; TCRdb's copy has only in-frame clones and leaves some out. That table gives V, J and clone size, and the DNA gave D and trimming. The sample shows 250,000 to 350,000 clones, about 90% of them seen only once. Input material: peripheral blood. The sequence was collected from a woman aged 30 to 39 with COVID-19, enrolled during active disease. The rearrangement links TRBV27 to TRBJ1-5; TRBD1 matches at 9 bases. The CDR3 bases are TGTGCCAGCAGTCTTGGACAGGGGAATCAGCCCCAGCATTTT. Amino acids: CASSLGQGNQPQHF.